A selection of T cell receptor beta chains follows, all from one sample in a study of blood T cell repertoires in COVID-19. The repertoire was sequenced with immunoSEQ multiplex PCR; TCRdb's copy has only in-frame clones and lacks some. The data contain fewer than 100,000 clones, 75% to 85% of them singletons. The sample taken for sequencing was peripheral blood. These receptors all stem from a man in his 70s with acute or convalescent COVID-19. Both conserved end residues are part of each CDR3. A D gene is named only where the DNA matches it firmly. A clone size is listed for some rows: how often the clone was seen (once, few, many), or a class if it is expanded.

size	D	V	J	CDR3	DNA
once	-	TRBV28	TRBJ1-5	CASSFLSDQPQHF	TGTGCCAGCAGTTTCTTGTCCGATCAGCCCCAGCATTTT
-	TRBD1	TRBV13	TRBJ2-6	CASSPRDRGPGANVLTF	TGTGCCAGCAGCCCCCGGGACAGGGGGCCTGGGGCCAACGTCCTGACTTTC
-	TRBD1	TRBV7-9	TRBJ2-7	CASSSTGYEQYF	TGTGCCAGCAGCTCGACAGGGTACGAGCAGTACTTC
-	-	TRBV7-8	TRBJ2-7	CASSPSRGAGEQYF	TGTGCCAGCAGCCCGTCTCGGGGGGCGGGGGAGCAGTACTTC
-	-	TRBV29-1	TRBJ2-7	CSVEETGSPYEQYF	TGCAGCGTTGAGGAAACGGGATCCCCTTACGAGCAGTACTTC
-	-	TRBV6-6	TRBJ1-1	CASSYSGGRGEAFF	TGTGCCAGCAGTTACAGCGGGGGGCGGGGTGAAGCTTTCTTT
-	TRBD1	TRBV9	TRBJ2-3	CASSGDPGGADTQYF	TGTGCCAGCAGCGGAGACCCAGGGGGAGCAGATACGCAGTATTTT
few	-	TRBV11-3	TRBJ2-2	CASSLSEGESGELFF	TGTGCCAGCAGCTTAAGTGAGGGGGAGTCCGGGGAGCTGTTTTTT
few	-	TRBV4-1	TRBJ1-3	CASSQDGWGRGNTIYF	TGCGCCAGCAGCCAGGATGGGTGGGGGAGGGGAAACACCATATATTTT
-	TRBD1	TRBV19	TRBJ2-7	CASRDRDRVNEQYF	TGTGCCAGTAGAGACCGGGACAGGGTCAACGAGCAGTACTTC
-	-	TRBV7-9	TRBJ1-2	CASSVGAGVDYGYTF	TGTGCCAGCAGCGTAGGGGCCGGGGTGGACTATGGCTACACCTTC
-	TRBD1	TRBV6-1	TRBJ2-2	CASSGRGGFGTGELFF	TGTGCCAGCAGTGGGAGAGGGGGCTTTGGTACCGGGGAGCTGTTTTTT
-	-	TRBV28	TRBJ2-1	CASSPLNIAGEQFF	TGTGCCAGCAGTCCCCTAAACATAGCCGGTGAGCAGTTCTTC
-	TRBD2	TRBV5-1	TRBJ2-5	CASSFVAGGETQYF	TGCGCCAGCAGCTTTGTAGCGGGAGGAGAGACCCAGTACTTC
-	-	TRBV10-1	TRBJ2-4	CASRTQGLTKNIQYF	TGCGCCAGCCGGACGCAGGGGCTGACCAAAAACATTCAGTACTTC
-	TRBD2	TRBV5-1	TRBJ2-2	CASSGSTSGGTGELFF	TGCGCCAGCAGCGGATCTACTAGCGGAGGGACCGGGGAGCTGTTTTTT
-	TRBD1	TRBV27	TRBJ2-7	CASSLSGTEISYEQYF	TGTGCCAGCAGTTTATCAGGGACAGAGATCTCCTACGAGCAGTACTTC
many	-	TRBV4-2	TRBJ2-7	CASSDNPTAGHEQYF	TGTGCCAGCAGCGACAACCCGACAGCAGGACACGAGCAGTACTTC
-	TRBD1	TRBV28	TRBJ1-1	CASREKGQGAKGNTEAFF	TGTGCCAGCAGGGAAAAGGGACAGGGGGCGAAGGGGAACACTGAAGCTTTCTTT
-	TRBD1	TRBV7-2	TRBJ2-7	CASSLEGGTGAYEQYF	TGTGCCAGCAGCCTCGAAGGGGGAACAGGGGCCTACGAGCAGTACTTC
-	TRBD2	TRBV14	TRBJ2-5	CASSQKLSGGPKETQYF	TGTGCCAGCAGCCAAAAATTATCGGGAGGGCCTAAGGAGACCCAGTACTTC
once	TRBD2	TRBV4-2	TRBJ2-3	CASSQGSLAARADTQYF	TGTGCCAGCAGCCAGGGCTCACTAGCGGCCAGAGCGGATACGCAGTATTTT
-	TRBD1	TRBV10-3	TRBJ2-7	CAISPDRGSYEQYF	TGTGCCATCAGCCCGGACAGGGGTTCCTACGAGCAGTACTTC
few	-	TRBV12-3/TRBV12-4	TRBJ2-7	CASSWTSSYEQYF	TGTGCCAGCAGTTGGACAAGCTCCTACGAGCAGTACTTC
-	-	TRBV5-1	TRBJ2-5	CASSLATSSDPQETQYF	TGCGCCAGCAGCTTGGCGACCAGTAGCGACCCTCAAGAGACCCAGTACTTC
-	-	TRBV5-1	TRBJ2-7	CASTGVGPPYEQYF	TGCGCCAGCACAGGGGTTGGGCCACCCTACGAGCAGTACTTC
-	TRBD1	TRBV5-1	TRBJ2-5	CASSFNTGGQETQYF	TGCGCCAGCAGCTTTAACACAGGGGGCCAAGAGACCCAGTACTTC
-	TRBD1	TRBV18	TRBJ2-2	CASSPLTGGANTGELFF	TGTGCCAGCTCACCTCTGACAGGGGGCGCGAACACCGGGGAGCTGTTTTTT
-	TRBD1	TRBV30	TRBJ2-5	CAWSWTGAQETQYF	TGTGCCTGGAGCTGGACAGGGGCCCAAGAGACCCAGTACTTC
-	-	TRBV12-5	TRBJ2-2	CAPQGQGYTGELFF	TGTGCTCCCCAGGGGCAGGGGTACACCGGGGAGCTGTTTTTT
-	TRBD2	TRBV5-4	TRBJ2-7	CASSLVLAGGSYEQYF	TGTGCCAGCAGCTTGGTACTAGCGGGAGGGTCCTACGAGCAGTACTTC
-	-	TRBV5-4	TRBJ2-3	CASSRGALAVTDTQYF	TGTGCCAGCAGCCGGGGCGCACTAGCCGTCACAGATACGCAGTATTTT
-	-	TRBV3-1/TRBV3-2	TRBJ1-4	CASSQVGAGDEKLFF	TGTGCCAGCAGCCAGGTTGGGGCTGGGGATGAAAAACTGTTTTTT
-	-	TRBV5-6	TRBJ1-2	CASSLGGQGHFGYTF	TGTGCCAGCAGCTTGGGGGGTCAGGGCCACTTTGGCTACACCTTC
-	-	TRBV3-1/TRBV3-2	TRBJ1-6	CASSQGSWDSPLHF	TGTGCCAGCAGCCAAGGGAGTTGGGATTCACCCCTCCACTTT
-	TRBD1	TRBV6-5	TRBJ1-2	CASSYSTGGNYGYTF	TGTGCCAGCAGTTACTCGACAGGGGGCAACTATGGCTACACCTTC
-	TRBD1	TRBV7-2	TRBJ1-2	CASSLGQGVSRGYTF	TGTGCCAGCAGCTTAGGACAGGGGGTATCTAGAGGCTACACCTTC
few	-	TRBV2	TRBJ2-7	CASRRSGYEQYF	TGTGCCAGCAGGCGATCCGGGTACGAGCAGTACTTC
-	TRBD1	TRBV6-5	TRBJ1-5	CASSRTGGHNQPQHF	TGTGCCAGCAGCCGGACAGGGGGGCATAATCAGCCCCAGCATTTT
-	TRBD1	TRBV5-1	TRBJ1-2	CASSPGTGQSGYTF	TGCGCCAGCAGCCCCGGGACAGGGCAAAGTGGCTACACCTTC
few	-	TRBV9	TRBJ2-7	CASSVEGGRVNEQYF	TGTGCCAGCAGCGTAGAGGGGGGGCGCGTCAACGAGCAGTACTTC
-	TRBD1	TRBV5-4	TRBJ2-2	CASSYGTANTGELFF	TGTGCCAGCAGCTATGGGACAGCGAACACCGGGGAGCTGTTTTTT
-	TRBD2	TRBV30	TRBJ2-1	CAWSVISGREQFF	TGTGCCTGGAGTGTTATTAGCGGGAGGGAGCAGTTCTTC
-	-	TRBV9	TRBJ1-6	CASSAEGTMDSPLHF	TGTGCCAGCAGCGCGGAAGGGACTATGGATTCACCCCTCCACTTT
-	-	TRBV28	TRBJ2-2	CASSLLEGWGGELFF	TGTGCCAGCAGTTTATTAGAGGGCTGGGGCGGGGAGCTGTTTTTT
-	-	TRBV5-1	TRBJ2-2	CASSAERRGAPGTGELFF	TGCGCCAGCAGCGCCGAACGCCGGGGGGCGCCGGGGACCGGGGAGCTGTTTTTT
-	TRBD2	TRBV27	TRBJ2-2	CASSLLRGSVELFF	TGTGCCAGCAGTTTATTGCGGGGGTCCGTGGAGCTGTTTTTT
-	-	TRBV18	TRBJ1-1	CASSPTTEVTEAFF	TGTGCCAGCTCACCAACCACAGAAGTCACTGAAGCTTTCTTT
-	TRBD2	TRBV9	TRBJ2-3	CASSVGAGGTDTQYF	TGTGCCAGCAGCGTAGGGGCGGGAGGTACAGATACGCAGTATTTT
-	TRBD1	TRBV3-1/TRBV3-2	TRBJ2-7	CASSRPNFGTGGTYEQYF	TGTGCCAGCAGCCGGCCTAACTTTGGGACAGGGGGAACCTACGAGCAGTACTTC